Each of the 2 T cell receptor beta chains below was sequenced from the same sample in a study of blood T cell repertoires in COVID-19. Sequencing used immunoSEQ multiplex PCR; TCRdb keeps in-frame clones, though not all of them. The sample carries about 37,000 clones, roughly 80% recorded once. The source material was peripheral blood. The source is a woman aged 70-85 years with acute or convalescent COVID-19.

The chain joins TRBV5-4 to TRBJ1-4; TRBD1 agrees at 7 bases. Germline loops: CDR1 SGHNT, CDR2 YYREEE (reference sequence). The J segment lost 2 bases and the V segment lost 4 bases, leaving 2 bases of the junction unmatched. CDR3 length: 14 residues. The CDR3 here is CASSGGQTNEKLFF. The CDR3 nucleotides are TGTGCCAGCAGCGGGGGACAGACTAATGAAAAACTGTTTTTT.

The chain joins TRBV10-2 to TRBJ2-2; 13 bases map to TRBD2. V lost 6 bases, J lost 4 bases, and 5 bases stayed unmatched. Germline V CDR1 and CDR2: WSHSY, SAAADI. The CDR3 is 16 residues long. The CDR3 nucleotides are TGCGCCAGCAGGGAAGGACTAGCGGGAGTCACCGGGGAGCTGTTTTTT. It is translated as CASREGLAGVTGELFF.